This T cell receptor (beta chain) was recorded in a study of shared clonotypes between healthy human individuals. The germline CDR1 and CDR2 sequences are MNHEY and SVGAGI. The V segment lost 6 bases and the J segment 4 bases; nucleotides outside the gene matches: 5. The CDR3 is 15 residues long. The authors ran the assay at deep level. Profiled with immunoSEQ multiplex PCR; TCRdb holds only in-frame clones, not every one. The sample yields over a million clones, about three quarters seen once. The clonotype originates from a man aged 18-30 years in good health. V gene TRBV6-5 combines with J gene TRBJ2-7, with 14 bases identical to TRBD2. Sequencing used memory CD4+ T cells sorted from blood. Indicated subset: CD45RA-negative fraction. The CDR3 nucleotides read TGTGCCAGCAGCAGACTAGCGGGAGGGCTTTACGAGCAGTACTTC. It specifies CASSRLAGGLYEQYF.